The present entry profiles one T cell receptor (beta chain) with its context. Authors' analysis steps: The assay estimated nucleated cells by amplifying reference gene primers. Some clones are missing from TCRdb's copy, which holds only in-frame ones; the method was immunoSEQ multiplex PCR. For V, J and clone size, that table is used; D and trimming come from the DNA. The data contain roughly 65,000 clones, around nine tenths of them seen just once; the ten biggest clones take up less than 15%. The V segment lost 4 bases and the J segment 1 base; nucleotides outside the gene matches: 2. Germline CDR1 is MNHEY and CDR2 is SMNVEV (reference sequence). The CDR3 runs to 15 residues. The record originates from a study of blood T cell repertoires in COVID-19. The overall study: In each case, the material was cDNA or gDNA derived from T cells, B-cell-depleted T cells, or PBMCs.

The source material was peripheral blood. The sequence came from a woman aged 55-75 years with acute or convalescent COVID-19. The chain recombines TRBV27 with TRBJ2-4; 9 bases line up with TRBD1. CDR3 residues: CASSWDRDAKNIQYF. CDR3 nucleotide sequence: TGTGCCAGCAGTTGGGACAGGGATGCCAAAAACATTCAGTACTTC.